The rows below give T cell receptor beta chains drawn from one sample of a study of cytomegalovirus exposure and HLA in healthy donors. Sequencing was performed with immunoSEQ multiplex PCR; in TCRdb, only in-frame clones are kept and a portion is missing. The profile shows fewer than 120,000 clones, 76% of them singletons. Sequenced material: PBMCs. These receptors came from a man aged 25 to 40 in good health and CMV-seropositive. CDR3s include the opening cysteine and the closing phenylalanine or tryptophan. The D gene is left open where the match is weak. Clone size appears in some rows only: once, few, many, or a class for an expanded clone.

abundance	j_gene	v_gene	d_gene	CDR3nt	CDR3aa
.	TRBJ2-7	TRBV30	TRBD2	TGTGCCTGGGCGGGGGGCATAAGTGAGCAGTACTTC	CAWAGGISEQYF
once	TRBJ1-1	TRBV19	.	TGTGCCAGTAGTATTTTTGAACTGCGGATGCGGGACACTGAAGCTTTCTTT	CASSIFELRMRDTEAFF
few	TRBJ1-6	TRBV6-5	TRBD1	TGTGCCAGCAGTACCACAGGGGCGACGGCACCCCTCCACTTT	CASSTTGATAPLHF
.	TRBJ1-3	TRBV19	.	TGTGCCAGTAGTGGAAGACAGACTAGCTCTGGAAACACCATATATTTT	CASSGRQTSSGNTIYF
.	TRBJ1-2	TRBV28	TRBD1	TGTGCCAGCAGTTTGCGACAGGGGCGAAACTATGGCTACACCTTC	CASSLRQGRNYGYTF
few	TRBJ1-1	TRBV11-2	.	TGTGCCAGCAGCCTAGACAGGAACACTGAAGCTTTCTTT	CASSLDRNTEAFF
.	TRBJ1-4	TRBV4-3	.	TGCGCCAGCAGCCAATGGGAGACCGATGAAAAACTGTTTTTT	CASSQWETDEKLFF
.	TRBJ2-6	TRBV27	TRBD1	TGTGCCAGCAGCCCGGGACAGTCCGTCTCTGGGGCCAACGTCCTGACTTTC	CASSPGQSVSGANVLTF
.	TRBJ2-2	TRBV9	.	TGTGCCAGCAGCCAACTGGGGGCCGCGAACACCGGGGAGCTGTTTTTT	CASSQLGAANTGELFF
.	TRBJ2-7	TRBV13	TRBD1	TGTGCCAGCAGTCCCCGGGACAGGGTGAACGAGCAGTACTTC	CASSPRDRVNEQYF
.	TRBJ2-3	TRBV7-2	TRBD2	TGTGCCAGCAGCTTAGTAGGCGGGGGGAAAACCACAGATACGCAGTATTTT	CASSLVGGGKTTDTQYF
.	TRBJ1-6	TRBV9	TRBD1	TGTGCCAGCAGCGCGACAGGGTCTGCGTCTTGGTCACCCCTCCACTTT	CASSATGSASWSPLHF
.	TRBJ1-1	TRBV19	TRBD1	TGTGCCAGTAGTAGTCTGACAGGGGGAGGAACTGAAGCTTTCTTT	CASSSLTGGGTEAFF
.	TRBJ2-5	TRBV6-1	.	TGTGCCAGCAGTGAAGGTGGGGGCCCTGCCGGGACCCAGTACTTC	CASSEGGGPAGTQYF
.	TRBJ1-4	TRBV29-1	.	TGCAGCGTTCTAGGGGGTGCAACTAATGAAAAACTGTTTTTT	CSVLGGATNEKLFF
.	TRBJ1-4	TRBV7-8	.	TGTGCCAGCAGCTTGGGGCCAAGGGGTGAAAAACTGTTTTTT	CASSLGPRGEKLFF
.	TRBJ2-1	TRBV27	TRBD2	TGTGCCAGCAGTTTATCGGGACTAGACTACAATGAGCAGTTCTTC	CASSLSGLDYNEQFF
.	TRBJ2-5	TRBV5-4	TRBD2	TGTGCCAGCTCGAATCCTAGCGGGGGGGCCTTGGAGACCCAGTACTTC	CASSNPSGGALETQYF
once	TRBJ1-4	TRBV28	TRBD1	TGTGCCAGCAGACGAGACAGGGGAAATGAAAAACTGTTTTTT	CASRRDRGNEKLFF
.	TRBJ1-1	TRBV13	.	TGTGCCAGCAGCCTCGACAGGACTGAAGCTTTCTTT	CASSLDRTEAFF
.	TRBJ1-5	TRBV10-1	.	TGCGCCACCCTCCCAAGGTGGGGGAGGGGGGATGGCAATCAGCCCCAGCATTTT	CATLPRWGRGDGNQPQHF
.	TRBJ1-1	TRBV2	TRBD1	TGTGCCAGCGGGGGACAGGTGCTCATGAACACTGAAGCTTTCTTT	CASGGQVLMNTEAFF
.	TRBJ1-2	TRBV27	TRBD1	TGTGCCAGCAGTTTATCGGGACAGGGGGGCACTAACTATGGCTACACCTTC	CASSLSGQGGTNYGYTF
.	TRBJ2-5	TRBV6-1	TRBD2	TGTGCCAGCAGTGAGGGGGCTAGCGGGGACGTCCAAGAGACCCAGTACTTC	CASSEGASGDVQETQYF
.	TRBJ1-2	TRBV10-1	.	TGCGCCAGCAGTGAGGACAGGCCCTATGGCTACACCTTC	CASSEDRPYGYTF
.	TRBJ2-5	TRBV2	.	TGTGCCAGCAGTGAGGGGGGGGCGGGCCAAGAGACCCAGTACTTC	CASSEGGAGQETQYF
.	TRBJ1-6	TRBV7-9	.	TGTGCCAGCAGTTTTTCAGGGGATAAGCGGTATAATTCACCCCTCCACTTT	CASSFSGDKRYNSPLHF
once	TRBJ1-6	TRBV13	.	TGTGCCAGCAGCCGTCGGGGGGTCTCCTATAATTCACCCCTCCACTTT	CASSRRGVSYNSPLHF
few	TRBJ1-6	TRBV4-3	.	TGCGCCAGCAGCGGGGGGGGCCGATCACCCCTCCACTTT	CASSGGGRSPLHF
.	TRBJ2-5	TRBV15	TRBD2	TGTGCCACCAGCCCCCGTGCGGGGGTTGAGACCCAGTACTTC	CATSPRAGVETQYF
.	TRBJ1-4	TRBV4-1	TRBD1	TGCGCCAGCAGCCAGGTGACAGGGGAATATGAAAAACTGTTTTTT	CASSQVTGEYEKLFF
.	TRBJ1-6	TRBV9	TRBD1	TGTGCCAGCAGCGTAACGGGACAGGCAGAGTCACCCCTCCACTTT	CASSVTGQAESPLHF
.	TRBJ2-3	TRBV7-9	TRBD2	TGTGCCAGCAGCCCCGGGACTAGCGGGGGGGCAGATACGCAGTATTTT	CASSPGTSGGADTQYF
few	TRBJ2-5	TRBV18	TRBD1	TGTGCCAGCTCTCCCGGGACAGCAGAGACCCAGTACTTC	CASSPGTAETQYF
.	TRBJ2-3	TRBV9	.	TGTGCCAGCAGCGACGGACTGGCACTACGCACAGATACGCAGTATTTT	CASSDGLALRTDTQYF
.	TRBJ2-2	TRBV6-5	.	TGTGCCAGCAGTTACTCGCCAGCTAGGTACACCGGGGAGCTGTTTTTT	CASSYSPARYTGELFF
.	TRBJ2-7	TRBV6-5	TRBD1	TGTGCCAGCACTACAGGGGCCGGCGAGCAGTACTTC	CASTTGAGEQYF
few	TRBJ1-5	TRBV6-5	.	TGTGCCAGCAGTTACCCGGGGGGGCCCCAGCATTTT	CASSYPGGPQHF
.	TRBJ2-7	TRBV27	.	TGTGCCAGCAGTTTCCGTACCCTCGGGGAGCAGTACTTC	CASSFRTLGEQYF
.	TRBJ2-2	TRBV7-2	TRBD1	TGTGCCAGCAGCTTCGACAGGGACACCGGGGAGCTGTTTTTT	CASSFDRDTGELFF
.	TRBJ2-7	TRBV7-9	TRBD1	TGTGCCAGCAGCACTATCGGGACAGGTGGCGAGCAGTACTTC	CASSTIGTGGEQYF
.	TRBJ1-6	TRBV7-3	.	TGTGCCAGCAGCTTAACCCGGAATTCACCCCTCCACTTT	CASSLTRNSPLHF
.	TRBJ2-7	TRBV7-9	.	TGTGCCAGCAGCTTATCAGGAGGGGCGGACTACGAGCAGTACTTC	CASSLSGGADYEQYF
.	TRBJ2-7	TRBV19	.	TGTGCCAGTAGAGGCAGGGGCGACGAGCAGTACTTC	CASRGRGDEQYF
.	TRBJ2-1	TRBV19	TRBD1	TGTGCCAGTAGTATAAGGGAGGGGACAGGGGATAACAATGAGCAGTTCTTC	CASSIREGTGDNNEQFF
.	TRBJ1-2	TRBV5-1	.	TGCGCCAGCAGCTGGGAACCTAAGGACAAGGGGAAGCCAGACTATGGCTACACCTTC	CASSWEPKDKGKPDYGYTF
.	TRBJ1-1	TRBV6-6	.	TGTGCCAGCAGTTACCCCCAGGGCCAGGCCTCTCTAGCTTTCTTT	CASSYPQGQASLAFF
.	TRBJ2-5	TRBV29-1	.	TGCAGCGTCCCGGGAGACCAAGAGACCCAGTACTTC	CSVPGDQETQYF
.	TRBJ2-7	TRBV4-2	TRBD1	TGTGCCAGCAGCCAAGAATTTACAGGACAGGTTTTCGAGCAGTACTTC	CASSQEFTGQVFEQYF
.	TRBJ2-7	TRBV28	.	TGTGCCAGCAGATCCGGTGCCTACGAGCAGTACTTC	CASRSGAYEQYF
.	TRBJ1-5	TRBV7-8	.	TGTGCCAGCAGCTTAGCGCGCGGATGGGATCAGCCCCAGCATTTT	CASSLARGWDQPQHF
.	TRBJ1-2	TRBV29-1	TRBD1	TGCAGCGTTGATAGCAGGGGGGCCTATGGCTACACCTTC	CSVDSRGAYGYTF
.	TRBJ2-3	TRBV29-1	TRBD1	TGCAGCGTTGCTTCTGGACAGGGGTGGACAGATACGCAGTATTTT	CSVASGQGWTDTQYF
.	TRBJ1-5	TRBV6-1	.	TGTGCCAGCAGTGAATCGTCAGGCGATCAGCCCCAGCATTTT	CASSESSGDQPQHF
.	TRBJ2-7	TRBV19	TRBD1	TGTGCCACTAAACAGGGGTTTATGGGCGAGCAGTACTTC	CATKQGFMGEQYF